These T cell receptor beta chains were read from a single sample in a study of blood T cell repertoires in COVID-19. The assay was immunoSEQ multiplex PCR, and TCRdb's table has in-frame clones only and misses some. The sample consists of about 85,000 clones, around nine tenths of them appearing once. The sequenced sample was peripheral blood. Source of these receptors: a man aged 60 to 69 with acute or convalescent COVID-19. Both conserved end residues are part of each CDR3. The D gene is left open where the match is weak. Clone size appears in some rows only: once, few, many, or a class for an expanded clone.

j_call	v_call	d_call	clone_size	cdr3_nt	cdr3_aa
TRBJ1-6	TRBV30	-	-	TGTGCCTGGAGTTCGCGGACTTACGTCAATTCACCCCTCCACTTT	CAWSSRTYVNSPLHF
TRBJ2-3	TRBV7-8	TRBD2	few	TGTGCCAGCAGCTTAGGACTAGCGGGGGGGCCGGGCACAGATACGCAGTATTTT	CASSLGLAGGPGTDTQYF
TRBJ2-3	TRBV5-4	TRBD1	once	TGTGCCAGCAGCCAGGACAGGGACACAGATACGCAGTATTTT	CASSQDRDTDTQYF
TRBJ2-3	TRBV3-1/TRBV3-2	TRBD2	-	TGTGCCAGCTCCCAGACTAGCGGGGGCTACGATACGCAGTATTTT	CASSQTSGGYDTQYF
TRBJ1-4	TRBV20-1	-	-	TGCAGTGCTAGTGCTGCAACTAATGAAAAACTGTTTTTT	CSASAATNEKLFF
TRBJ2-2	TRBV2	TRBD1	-	TGTGCCAGCAAGGACAGGGATATCGGGGAGCTGTTTTTT	CASKDRDIGELFF
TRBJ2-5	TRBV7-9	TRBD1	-	TGTGCCAGCAGCTTGGGGACAGGTCGCCAAGAGACCCAGTACTTC	CASSLGTGRQETQYF
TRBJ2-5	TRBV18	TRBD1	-	TGTGCCAGCTCACCGGGGACAGGGGAAGAGACCCAGTACTTC	CASSPGTGEETQYF
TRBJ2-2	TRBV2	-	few	TGTGCCAGCAGTGGCCACCAGGTGCGGGACACCGGGGAGCTGTTTTTT	CASSGHQVRDTGELFF
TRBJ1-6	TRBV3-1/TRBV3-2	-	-	TGTGCCAGCAGCCGGGTCCCAGGGTCACCCCTCCACTTT	CASSRVPGSPLHF
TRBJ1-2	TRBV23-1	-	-	TGCGCCAGCAGCCCCTACCGGGAGAATTCCTCCTATGGCTACACCTTC	CASSPYRENSSYGYTF
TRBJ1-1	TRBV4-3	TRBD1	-	TGCGCCAGCAGCCATTTAACCCGGACAGGTGAAGCTTTCTTT	CASSHLTRTGEAFF
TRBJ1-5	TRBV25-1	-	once	TGTGCCAGCAGTGAATCTCTGCTAGGAAATCAGCCCCAGCATTTT	CASSESLLGNQPQHF
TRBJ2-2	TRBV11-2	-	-	TGTGCCAGCAGCCCCACAGGGTTGGACACCGGGGAGCTGTTTTTT	CASSPTGLDTGELFF
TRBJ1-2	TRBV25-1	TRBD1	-	TGTGCCAGCAGTGGAGGGACAGGGAACTATGGCTACACCTTC	CASSGGTGNYGYTF
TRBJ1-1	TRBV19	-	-	TGTGCCAGTAGTATATCAAGGGGGGGGAACACTGAAGCTTTCTTT	CASSISRGGNTEAFF
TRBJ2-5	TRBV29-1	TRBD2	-	TGCAGCACAAAAACGGGGGGTTACGAGACCCAGTACTTC	CSTKTGGYETQYF
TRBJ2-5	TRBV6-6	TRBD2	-	TGTGCCAGCAGTCCGGGGGGAGGCCGGGGGGAGGAAGAGACCCAGTACTTC	CASSPGGGRGEEETQYF
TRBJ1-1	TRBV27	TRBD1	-	TGTGCCAGCAGTCCGTACAGGGGGGGAAAAGAAGCTTTCTTT	CASSPYRGGKEAFF
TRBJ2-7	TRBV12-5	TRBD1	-	TGTGCTAGTGGCCAAGGGACAGGGAAGTGGTACGAGCAGTACTTC	CASGQGTGKWYEQYF
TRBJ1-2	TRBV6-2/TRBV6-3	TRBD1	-	TGTGCCAGCAGTTCGGGACAGCTCTACACCTTC	CASSSGQLYTF
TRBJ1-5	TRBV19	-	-	TGTGCCAGTAGTATACTAGGTAGCAATCAGCCCCAGCATTTT	CASSILGSNQPQHF
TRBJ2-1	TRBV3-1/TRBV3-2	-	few	TGTGCCAGCAGCCAAGAATGGCAGGGGGGTGTCTCCTACAATGAGCAGTTCTTC	CASSQEWQGGVSYNEQFF
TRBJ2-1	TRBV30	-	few	TGTGCCTGGAACACGGGGAGGGGGTCAACCTACAATGAGCAGTTCTTC	CAWNTGRGSTYNEQFF
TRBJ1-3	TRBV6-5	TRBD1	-	TGTGCCAGCAGTCTCGACAGGGTTGGAGGAAACACCATATATTTT	CASSLDRVGGNTIYF
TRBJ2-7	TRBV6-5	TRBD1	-	TGTGCCAGCAGACCAGGACAGGGGGGCTCCTACGAGCAGTACTTC	CASRPGQGGSYEQYF
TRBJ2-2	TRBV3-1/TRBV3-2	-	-	TGTGCCAGCAGCCAAGGGAGGAACACCGGGGAGCTGTTTTTT	CASSQGRNTGELFF
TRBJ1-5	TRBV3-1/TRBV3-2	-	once	TGTGCCAGCAGCACAAATCAGGGCGGCGGGCCCCAGCATTTT	CASSTNQGGGPQHF
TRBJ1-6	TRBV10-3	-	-	TGTGCCATCAGTCAGACCGGGACTCTTGGCGGTTCACCCCTCCACTTT	CAISQTGTLGGSPLHF
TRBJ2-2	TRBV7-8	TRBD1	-	TGTGCCAGCAGCGGGGACAGCTCGAAGTTGAACACCGGGGAGCTGTTTTTT	CASSGDSSKLNTGELFF
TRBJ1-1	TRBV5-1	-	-	TGCGCCAGCACCAATGGACAGAGCTATGCGAACACTGAAGCTTTCTTT	CASTNGQSYANTEAFF
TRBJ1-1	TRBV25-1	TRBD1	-	TGTGCCAGCCCTAGGACAGGGGGGCTTTTTTGTACTGAAGCTTTCTTT	CASPRTGGLFCTEAFF
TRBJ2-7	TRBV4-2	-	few	TGTGCCAGCGGGAGGAACGGGGCAGACGAGCAGTACTTC	CASGRNGADEQYF
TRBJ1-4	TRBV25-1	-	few	TGTGCCAGCGCAGGGGTGACTAATGAAAAACTGTTTTTT	CASAGVTNEKLFF
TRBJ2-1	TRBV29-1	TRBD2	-	TGCAGCGTTGAAGATTCTAGCGGGAAGAACAATGAGCAGTTCTTC	CSVEDSSGKNNEQFF
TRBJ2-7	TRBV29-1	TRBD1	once	TGCAGCGTGCGACAGGGCCTCTCCTACGAGCAGTACTTC	CSVRQGLSYEQYF
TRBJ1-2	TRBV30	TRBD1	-	TGTGCCTGGAGTGATTACGGGACAGCCTATGGCTACACCTTC	CAWSDYGTAYGYTF
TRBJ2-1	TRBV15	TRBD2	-	TGTGCCACCAGCACGACTAGCGGGGGGACGCCATACAATGAGCAGTTCTTC	CATSTTSGGTPYNEQFF
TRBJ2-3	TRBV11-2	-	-	TGTGCCAGCAGCTCGGGGGTAGATACGCAGTATTTT	CASSSGVDTQYF
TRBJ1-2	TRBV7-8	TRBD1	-	TGTGCCAGCAGCTTAGATAGGGGACAGGGGGACCTCAGTTCAAATGGCTACACCTTC	CASSLDRGQGDLSSNGYTF
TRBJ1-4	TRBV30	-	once	TGTGCCTGGACTAACGGGGGGGAAGGGGAAAAACTGTTTTTT	CAWTNGGEGEKLFF
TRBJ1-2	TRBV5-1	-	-	TGCGCCAGCAGACCAGACACCGCTAACTATGGCTACACCTTC	CASRPDTANYGYTF
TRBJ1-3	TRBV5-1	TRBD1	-	TGCGCCAGCAGCTCGACAGGGAACTCTGGAAACACCATATATTTT	CASSSTGNSGNTIYF
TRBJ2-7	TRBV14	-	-	TGTGCCAGCAGCCCGACAGTTTCGACCTACGAGCAGTACTTC	CASSPTVSTYEQYF
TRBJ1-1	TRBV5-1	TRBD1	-	TGCGCCAGCGTCGGACAGGGGAACACTGAAGCTTTCTTT	CASVGQGNTEAFF
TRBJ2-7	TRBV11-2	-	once	TGTGCCAGCAGCTTAAGAGACGCGGAAAGTCCCTACGAGCAGTACTTC	CASSLRDAESPYEQYF
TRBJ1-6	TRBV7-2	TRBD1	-	TGTGCCAGCAGCCGTACCTCCGGGACAGGGGAGTTTAATTCACCCCTCCACTTT	CASSRTSGTGEFNSPLHF
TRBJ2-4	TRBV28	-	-	TGTGCCAGCAGTTTAGGGGGGAGCGGGTACCTCTTC	CASSLGGSGYLF
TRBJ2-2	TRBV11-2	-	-	TGTGCCAGCAGCCCACGGTTAGTCGGGGAGCTGTTTTTT	CASSPRLVGELFF
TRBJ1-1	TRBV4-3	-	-	TGCGCCAGCAGCCAAACGGTGGGGGCAGCTTTCTTT	CASSQTVGAAFF